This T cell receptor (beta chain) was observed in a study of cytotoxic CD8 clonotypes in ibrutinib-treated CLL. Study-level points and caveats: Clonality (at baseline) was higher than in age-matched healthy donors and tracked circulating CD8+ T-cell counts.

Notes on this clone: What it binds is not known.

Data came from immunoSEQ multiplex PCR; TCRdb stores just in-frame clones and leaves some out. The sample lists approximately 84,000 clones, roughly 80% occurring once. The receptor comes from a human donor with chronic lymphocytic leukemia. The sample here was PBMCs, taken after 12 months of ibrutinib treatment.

The CDR3 loop is CASRGGAGELFF. CDR3 sequence (DNA): TGTGCCAGCAGGGGCGGGGCCGGGGAGCTGTTTTTT. The V call is TRBV19, the J call TRBJ2-2; D assignment may be TRBD1 or TRBD2 (6 bases each). Germline CDR1 and CDR2: LNHDA and SQIVND (reference sequence). The CDR3 is 12 residues long. Trimming took 9 bases from V and 6 from J, leaving 11 bases between them. The full variable domain, completed using reference TRBV19 and TRBJ2-2, is DGGITQSPKYLFRKEGQNVTLSCEQNLNHDAMYWYRQDPGQGLRLIYYSQIVNDFQKGDIAEGYSVSREKKESFPLTVTSAQKNPTAFYLCASRGGAGELFFGEGSRLTVL.